These 9 T cell receptor beta chains originate from one sample sequenced in a study of cytomegalovirus exposure and HLA in healthy donors. 13 Jbeta primers and 60 Vbeta primers were used for the PCR. Profiling relied on immunoSEQ multiplex PCR, and the TCRdb table lists in-frame clones only, not all of them. The repertoire includes roughly 150,000 clones, about 75% of them detected once, and around 1.5% sits in the top ten. Sequenced: PBMCs. The source is a man aged 18 to 30 in good health and CMV-seronegative.

This chain links TRBV28 with TRBJ2-7; D is perhaps TRBD1 (5 bases). The CDR3 has 14 residues. Germline V gene lookup returns CDR1 MDHEN and CDR2 SYDVKM. Trimming cost V 7 bases and J 5 bases, with 18 bases left between them. CDR3 DNA sequence: TGTGCCAGCATCCCAGGGCCCTTGAGAAACGAGCAGTACTTC. This translates into CASIPGPLRNEQYF.

The J gene is TRBJ2-1, the V gene TRBV5-6, with 13 positions matching TRBD2. V shed 5 bases and J 7 bases; nucleotides not matched to a gene: 6. Germline lookup yields CDR1 SGHDT and CDR2 YYEEEE. CDR3 length: 15 residues. CDR3 nucleotide sequence: TGTGCCAGCAGTATGGGGGGACTAGCGGGGAATGAGCAGTTCTTC. Encoded protein: CASSMGGLAGNEQFF.

J is TRBJ2-7 and V is TRBV29-1, with 10 bases lining up with TRBD1. V trimming: 4 bases; J trimming: 9 bases; junction bases outside the gene matches: 12. Germline V gene sequence: CDR1 SQVTM, CDR2 ANQGSEA. The CDR3 spans 14 residues. The chain's CDR3 is CSVAPGQGTEGQYF. The CDR3 bases are TGCAGCGTTGCGCCGGGACAGGGGACGGAAGGGCAGTACTTC.

V and J are TRBV29-1 and TRBJ2-5, with 12 bases aligning to TRBD2. V lost 4 bases to trimming and J lost 1 base; unmatched junction nucleotides: 7. The CDR3 length is 16 residues. Germline V gene lookup returns CDR1 SQVTM and CDR2 ANQGSEA. The chain's CDR3 is CSVAGTSGQSQETQYF. The CDR3 DNA follows: TGCAGCGTTGCCGGGACTAGCGGGCAATCCCAAGAGACCCAGTACTTC.

The rearrangement joins TRBV7-9 to TRBJ2-7, with 9 bases identical to TRBD1. V shed 5 bases and J 3 bases; nucleotides not matched to a gene: 11. The CDR3 length is 16 residues. Germline CDR1 SEHNR, CDR2 FQNEAQ (reference sequence). CDR3 bases: TGTGCCAGCAGCCCCCCAGAGGGACAGGGATTCTACGAGCAGTACTTC. Protein: CASSPPEGQGFYEQYF.

V and J are TRBV27 and TRBJ2-5; D is perhaps TRBD1 (6 bases). The CDR3 totals 13 residues. V dropped 4 bases and J dropped 2 bases, with 8 bases sitting between them. CDR1 MNHEY and CDR2 SMNVEV come from the germline V gene (reference sequence). The CDR3 sequence: CASSSGQQETQYF. CDR3 nucleotides: TGTGCCAGCAGTTCCGGACAGCAAGAGACCCAGTACTTC.

The chain is built from TRBV4-3 and TRBJ2-5; D ambiguous. Germline assignment: CDR1 LGHNA and CDR2 YSLEER. CDR3 length: 14 residues. Trimming shortened V by 4 bases and J by 1 base, and 10 bases separated the two germline ends. CDR3 in amino acids: CASSPDTLQETQYF. In DNA, the CDR3 is TGCGCCAGCAGCCCTGACACCCTCCAAGAGACCCAGTACTTC.

V is TRBV5-4 and J is TRBJ2-3, with TRBD2 matching over 9 bases. J was trimmed by 6 bases and V by 6 bases; bases with no gene match: 11. The CDR3 is made up of 15 amino acids. In germline, CDR1 is SGHNT, CDR2 YYREEE (reference sequence). For the CDR3, the DNA is TGTGCCAGCAACATAGCGGGAGTGGTCGGGGATACGCAGTATTTT. It yields the protein CASNIAGVVGDTQYF. The whole variable domain, filled in from reference TRBV5-4 and TRBJ2-3, reads ETGVTQSPTHLIKTRGQQVTLRCSSQSGHNTVSWYQQALGQGPQFIFQYYREEENGRGNFPPRFSGLQFPNYSSELNVNALELDDSALYLCASNIAGVVGDTQYFGPGTRLTVL.

The chain employs TRBV5-6 and TRBJ2-3, with TRBD2 matching 8 bases. The J segment lost 0 bases and the V segment lost 3 bases, leaving 3 bases of the junction unmatched. Germline CDR1 and CDR2: SGHDT and YYEEEE. This CDR3 is built from 15 residues. The CDR3 sequence: CASSSASGSTDTQYF. CDR3 bases: TGTGCCAGCAGCTCCGCTAGCGGGAGCACAGATACGCAGTATTTT.